This TCR beta chain was found in a study of blood T cell repertoires in COVID-19. Overall study: COVID-19 samples from acute and convalescent phases originated in the United States, Italy and Spain. Nucleic acid was either cDNA or gDNA, and it came from T cells, B-cell-depleted T cells, or PBMCs.

Per the study methods: From reference gene primer amplification, estimates of nucleated cell counts were derived. Generated by immunoSEQ multiplex PCR, the TCRdb table keeps only in-frame clones and is missing some. The V and J calls and clone size come from that table; D and trimming were worked out from the DNA. The table includes about 11,000 clones, about 90% detected once. The CDR3 is made up of 18 amino acids. With 3 bases clipped from V and 6 bases from J, the junction kept 18 bases outside the gene matches. Germline V gene data show CDR1 as SGDLS and CDR2 as YYNGEE. The TCR sequence derives from a human donor in a cohort sampled during active COVID-19. This chain connects TRBV9 to TRBJ2-5; TRBD1 matches 9 bases. The source material was peripheral blood. The CDR3 nucleotides are TGTGCCAGCAGCGCTCGACACGCCTGGGACAGGGTCAGGAAGACCCAGTACTTC. It encodes CASSARHAWDRVRKTQYF.